These 14 T cell receptor beta chains share one sample of origin, sequenced in a study of cytomegalovirus exposure and HLA in healthy donors. With 60 Vbeta and 13 Jbeta primers, the PCR was carried out. Sequenced by immunoSEQ multiplex PCR; TCRdb stores in-frame clones only, minus some. This sample has 35,000 to 45,000 clones, with less than 85% found just once. Input material: PBMCs. The source of these receptors is a woman aged 30 to 39 in good health and CMV-seropositive.

This clone was recorded a few times. The chain uses TRBV7-8 and TRBJ2-5; no firm D call. The end of the DNA is better explained by TRBJ2-7, so the J call may be wrong. The CDR3 has 15 amino acids. Per the germline V gene, CDR1 is SGHVS and CDR2 is FQNEAQ. CDR3 in amino acids: CASSLAFTNSYEQYF. As DNA, the CDR3 is TGTGCCAGCAGCTTAGCGTTTACCAACTCCTACGAGCAGTACTTC.

The rearrangement joins TRBV28 to TRBJ2-4; no definite D call. The germline CDR1 and CDR2 sequences are MDHEN and SYDVKM. This CDR3 is built from 13 residues. Trimming removed 4 bases at V and 11 bases at J, with 15 bases between. CDR3 DNA: TGTGCCAGCAGTTCCCCCCCCCTATGTTTTCAGTACTTC. Its protein is CASSSPPLCFQYF.

V is TRBV10-3 and J is TRBJ2-7, with D tentatively TRBD1 (5 bases). Germline lookup yields CDR1 ENHRY and CDR2 SYGVKD. The CDR3 length is 13 residues. V lost 7 bases, J lost 3 bases, and 13 bases lay in between. CDR3 protein: CAINKDTNYEQYF. The CDR3 DNA is TGTGCCATCAACAAGGACACAAACTACGAGCAGTACTTC.

The rearrangement uses TRBV10-1 and TRBJ2-1; TRBD2 might be the D (6 bases). The CDR3 is 15 residues long. V was trimmed by 3 bases and J by 0 bases, leaving 9 bases between them. Per the germline V gene, CDR1 is WNHNN and CDR2 is SYGVQD (reference sequence). CDR3 residues: CASSDPAGSYNEQFF. DNA of the CDR3: TGCGCCAGCAGTGACCCAGCGGGCTCCTACAATGAGCAGTTCTTC.

The chain recombines TRBV4-1 with TRBJ1-1; TRBD1 might be the D (6 bases). Between the trimmed V and J ends, which lost 4 bases and 10 bases, there was a span of 28 bases. CDR1 MGHRA and CDR2 YSYEKL come from the germline V gene. This CDR3 is built from 17 residues. The CDR3 sequence: CASSLGLLSGESFGAFF. For the CDR3, the DNA is TGCGCCAGCAGCCTAGGATTGTTGTCAGGGGAGAGTTTCGGAGCTTTCTTT.

This clone was seen more than once but under ten times. The DNA of the CDR3 is TGTGCCTGGAGTTCACAGGCCGATTCACCCCTCCACTTT. It translates to CAWSSQADSPLHF. This chain connects TRBV30 to TRBJ1-6; possible D gene TRBD1, 5 bases. Germline V gene data show CDR1 as GTSNPN and CDR2 as SVGIG (reference sequence). The CDR3 consists of 13 residues. V was trimmed by 2 bases and J by 8 bases, leaving 10 bases between them.

The chain couples TRBV19 to TRBJ2-2; the D is unclear. Germline V gives CDR1 LNHDA, CDR2 SQIVND (reference sequence). This CDR3 region has 13 residues. V shed 3 bases and J shed 0 bases, with 2 bases lying between them. This CDR3 reads CASSIANTGELFF. CDR3 coding DNA: TGTGCCAGTAGTATCGCGAACACCGGGGAGCTGTTTTTT.

The chain links TRBV7-3 to TRBJ2-1, with 7 positions matching TRBD2. Germline V gene sequence: CDR1 SGHTA, CDR2 FQGTGA. Trimming took 2 bases from V and 7 from J; bases not matched to a gene: 5. This CDR3 has 14 residues. In DNA form, the CDR3 reads TGTGCCAGCAGCTTATACGGACTAGGGAATGAGCAGTTCTTC. Encoded protein: CASSLYGLGNEQFF. Together with reference TRBV7-3 and TRBJ2-1, the CDR3 gives the full variable domain: GAGVSQTPSNKVTEKGKYVELRCDPISGHTALYWYRQSLGQGPEFLIYFQGTGAADDSGLPNDRFFAVRPEGSVSTLKIQRTERGDSAVYLCASSLYGLGNEQFFGPGTRLTVL.

The chain employs TRBV4-1 and TRBJ1-1, with no clear D. Trimming removed 4 bases at V and 0 bases at J, with 9 bases between. Germline V gives CDR1 MGHRA, CDR2 YSYEKL. The CDR3 loop spans 14 amino acids. The CDR3 DNA sequence: TGCGCCAGCAGCCGAGAACAGCTGAACACTGAAGCTTTCTTT. This sequence encodes CASSREQLNTEAFF.

The V gene is TRBV6-4, the J gene TRBJ2-2; 9 positions agree with TRBD2. The CDR3 sequence is 15 residues long. The junction had 0 bases not matched to a gene; V was cut back by 0 bases and J by 4 bases. The germline V gene has CDR1 MRHNA and CDR2 SNTAGT. In nucleotides, the CDR3 is TGTGCCAGCAGTGACTCTAGCGGGAGCACCGGGGAGCTGTTTTTT. Amino acids: CASSDSSGSTGELFF.

The chain is built from TRBV28 and TRBJ1-5, with TRBD1 as a possible D gene (6 bases). This CDR3 contains 17 residues. Germline CDR1 MDHEN, CDR2 SYDVKM. Trimming took 6 bases from V and 0 from J, leaving 18 bases between them. The CDR3 loop is CASSLPGGATSNQPQHF. In DNA form, the CDR3 reads TGTGCCAGCAGCCTTCCCGGGGGGGCCACTAGCAATCAGCCCCAGCATTTT.

The chain is built from TRBV6-4 and TRBJ2-1, with 9 bases lining up with TRBD2. Germline CDR1 and CDR2: MRHNA and SNTAGT. After removal of 3 bases from V and 7 bases from J, the junction contained 10 bases not matched to a gene. The length of the CDR3 is 16 residues. The CDR3 sequence: CASSEEGGLAGNEQFF. CDR3 coding DNA: TGTGCCAGCAGTGAGGAGGGGGGGCTAGCGGGAAATGAGCAGTTCTTC.

The chain employs TRBV30 and TRBJ1-1, with D perhaps matching TRBD1 (5 bases). There are 13 residues in the CDR3. Germline loops: CDR1 GTSNPN, CDR2 SVGIG (reference sequence). V was cut by 5 bases and J by 7 bases, with 17 bases left in between. The CDR3 is CAWGGQGSDEAFF. Written as DNA, the CDR3 is TGTGCCTGGGGTGGGCAGGGAAGCGATGAAGCTTTCTTT.

The rearrangement uses TRBV6-6 and TRBJ2-3; the match to TRBD2 covers 12 bases. Unmatched junction bases numbered 9, after V lost 6 bases and J lost 5 bases. This CDR3 comprises 16 residues. CDR1 is MNHNY and CDR2 is SVGAGI in the germline V gene (reference sequence). The CDR3 nucleotides are TGTGCCAGCAGCCCCTGGTCTAGCGGGAGGGAAGATACGCAGTATTTT. It codes for CASSPWSSGREDTQYF.